The present TCR beta chain was sequenced within a study of Ad26.COV2.S vaccination and SARS-CoV-2 variants. The overall study: The vaccine Ad26.COV2.S was put into the muscle once, or twice with 56 days between.

A note on this clone: The antigen remains unidentified.

This CDR3 has 16 residues. Germline lookup yields CDR1 MDHEN and CDR2 SYDVKM. After removal of 2 bases from V and 2 bases from J, the junction contained 4 bases not matched to a gene. Assay used: immunoSEQ multiplex PCR; TCRdb lists only in-frame clones, some missing. The sample gives around 450,000 clones, 80% to 95% of which show up once; 9% to 15% is in the top ten. Treatment noted: roughly 20 received Ad26.COV2.S at low or high dose, single or two shots; several received placebo; per-sample allocation not given. The samples were gathered on day 63 after the first injection of vaccine or placebo. Findings and caveats of the study: Breadth of non-spike TCRs did not differ between vaccinees and placebo recipients.

The chain combines TRBV28 with TRBJ2-1, with TRBD2 matching 9 bases. Sequenced material: peripheral blood, taken in a trial of Ad26.COV2.S vaccine versus placebo. The TCR sequence derives from a person aged 18-60 years who received the Ad26.COV2.S COVID-19 vaccine or a placebo. As DNA, the CDR3 is TGTGCCAGCAGTTTAGAACTAGCGGGCACCTACAATGAGCAGTTCTTC. Amino acid sequence: CASSLELAGTYNEQFF. Full variable domain (remainder filled in from reference TRBV28 and TRBJ2-1): DVKVTQSSRYLVKRTGEKVFLECVQDMDHENMFWYRQDPGLGLRLIYFSYDVKMKEKGDIPEGYSVSREKKERFSLILESASTNQTSMYLCASSLELAGTYNEQFFGPGTRLTVL.